This TCR beta chain was retrieved from a study of CD8 T cells in Susac syndrome. The RNA input was about 0.5 to 1 ug, and it was reverse transcribed with random hexamers. An immunoSEQ multiplex PCR amplified TCR beta CDR3 over 54 Vbeta and 13 Jbeta. TCRdb re-derived calls from the immunoSEQ multiplex PCR reads in MiXCR, one entry per CDR3 protein. This repertoire shows over 130,000 distinct CDR3 sequences, around 96% found once; its top ten account for over 0.1%. The V end was cut by 9 bases, the J end by 4 bases, with 12 bases between. This CDR3 is built from 13 residues. The chain links TRBV12-3 or TRBV12-4 to TRBJ2-2, with D hard to call. The clonotype comes from a human donor with multiple sclerosis. Source material: CD4+ T cells from PBMCs. In DNA form, the CDR3 reads TGTGCCAGTTTTGAGGCTGGCACCGGGGAGCTGTTTTTT. Its protein is CASFEAGTGELFF.